These 8 T cell receptor beta chains share one sample of origin, sequenced in a study of post-analysis software for immune sequencing data. Antigens of these TCRs are unknown. Libraries were made from TCR beta cDNA, and they carried unique molecular identifiers. In TCRdb, the PCR reads were re-called with MiXCR into one record per CDR3 protein. This sample has approximately 660,000 distinct CDR3 sequences, with 59% found just once. Notes on the study in general: A handful of TRBV segments were significantly more frequent in patients than in controls. TRBV5-6, TRBV5-1 and TRBV20-1 were among these segments.

The sequenced material came from blood. All receptors derive from a girl aged 2-15 years with multiple sclerosis.

This chain joins TRBV12-3 or TRBV12-4 and TRBJ2-5; possibly TRBD1 for D (5 bases). The CDR3 totals 16 residues. V was pared by 5 bases and J by 2 bases, with 18 bases between. For the CDR3, the DNA is TGTGCCAGCAGTGCCGCCAGACAGCTGAGACAAGAGACCCAGTACTTC. Translating it yields CASSAARQLRQETQYF.

The J gene is TRBJ2-1, the V gene TRBV7-9, with D perhaps being TRBD1 or TRBD2 (5 bases each). Trimming cost V 5 bases and J 0 bases, with 23 bases left between them. This CDR3 has 19 residues. Germline V CDR1 and CDR2: SEHNR, FQNEAQ (reference sequence). CDR3 region: CASSPPGTSTQSSYNEQFF. The CDR3 DNA sequence: TGTGCCAGCAGCCCTCCGGGGACGAGTACTCAGAGCTCCTACAATGAGCAGTTCTTC. Combining the CDR3 with reference TRBV7-9 and TRBJ2-1 gives the whole variable domain DTGVSQNPRHKITKRGQNVTFRCDPISEHNRLYWYRQTLGQGPEFLTYFQNEAQLEKSRLLSDRFSAERPKGSFSTLEIQRTEQGDSAMYLCASSPPGTSTQSSYNEQFFGPGTRLTVL.

V usage is TRBV7-2 and J usage is TRBJ2-3; D may match TRBD1 or TRBD2 (5 bases each). The CDR3 loop spans 15 amino acids. V was clipped by 2 bases and J by 5 bases, with 14 bases between them. Germline CDR1 is SGHTA and CDR2 is FQGNSA. DNA of the CDR3: TGTGCCAGCAGCTTACGAAGGGACGCGGGAGATACGCAGTATTTT. This translates into CASSLRRDAGDTQYF.

The CDR3 bases are TGCAGTGCTAGAACGGGAAACAATCAGCCCCAGCATTTT. This encodes CSARTGNNQPQHF. The chain couples TRBV20-1 to TRBJ1-5; D unresolved. Between the trimmed V and J ends, which lost 2 bases and 3 bases, there was a span of 8 bases. The CDR3 loop spans 13 amino acids. The germline gives CDR1 DFQATT, CDR2 SNEGSKA (reference sequence).

This chain uses TRBV2 with TRBJ1-2; 9 bases fit TRBD1. J gave up 7 bases and V 6 bases, and 15 bases lay outside the gene matches. Germline assignment: CDR1 SNHLY and CDR2 FYNNEI. The CDR3 spans 16 residues. CDR3 residues: CASRGTKNRGQFGYTF. The DNA for the CDR3 is TGTGCCAGCAGAGGCACTAAAAACAGGGGGCAGTTTGGCTACACCTTC.

The J gene is TRBJ2-7, the V gene TRBV5-1; 10 bases are shared with TRBD1. Germline loops: CDR1 SGHRS, CDR2 YFSETQ. The CDR3 totals 18 residues. Trimming cost V 4 bases and J 0 bases; bases outside gene matches: 13. The CDR3 here is CASSPVRDRGPLSYEQYF. The CDR3 nucleotides are TGCGCCAGCAGCCCCGTCCGGGACAGGGGACCACTCTCCTACGAGCAGTACTTC. The entire variable domain, with the rest obtained from reference TRBV5-1 and TRBJ2-7, is as follows: KAGVTQTPRYLIKTRGQQVTLSCSPISGHRSVSWYQQTPGQGLQFLFEYFSETQRNKGNFPGRFSGRQFSNSRSEMNVSTLELGDSALYLCASSPVRDRGPLSYEQYFGPGTRLTVT.

This clonotype was picked up a small number of times. Compared with germline, one end of the junction differs, possibly owing to a read error. This rearrangement joins TRBV12-3 or TRBV12-4 to TRBJ1-6, with D tentatively TRBD1 (6 bases). The length of the CDR3 is 13 residues. The DNA of the CDR3 is TGTGCCAGCAGTTCAAGCAGGGGACCACCCCGCCACTTT. Encoded protein: CASSSSRGPPRHF.

This clonotype has a single count. The rearrangement links TRBV12-3 or TRBV12-4 to TRBJ2-1, with 9 positions matching TRBD1. The end of the DNA fits TRBJ2-7 better, so the J call may be wrong. The CDR3 sequence is 16 residues long. The CDR3 sequence is CASSDPGTGTYNEQYF. CDR3 in DNA: TGTGCCAGCAGTGACCCCGGGACAGGGACTTACAATGAGCAGTACTTC.